One sample yielded the 30 T cell receptor beta chains listed below, sequenced in a study of OX40 agonist ivuxolimab in advanced cancers. The data were produced by immunoSEQ multiplex PCR, yet TCRdb's version contains in-frame clones alone and is incomplete. The table has 80,000 to 100,000 clones, about 88% seen once. The sample here was CD4+ or CD8+ T cells sorted from blood, taken in a trial of the OX40 agonist ivuxolimab. Every receptor here comes from an adult with an advanced solid tumor such as melanoma, head and neck, liver or kidney cancer.

The chain links TRBV7-2 to TRBJ2-1, with D maybe TRBD2 (5 bases). The germline gives CDR1 SGHTA, CDR2 FQGNSA. This CDR3 has 12 amino acids. V was shortened by 5 bases and J by 6 bases, with 8 bases between the two germline ends. The DNA of the CDR3 is TGTGCCAGCAGCCCTGGAGGCAATGAGCAGTTCTTC. As protein: CASSPGGNEQFF.

The chain carries TRBV6-1 and TRBJ2-5, with D possibly TRBD1 on 6 matching bases. The CDR3 contains 13 residues. The germline gives CDR1 MNHNS, CDR2 SASEGT. V shed 7 bases and J shed 5 bases, with 14 bases lying between them. CDR3 amino acids: CASTRTARETQYF. CDR3 coding DNA: TGTGCCAGCACCAGGACAGCGCGGGAGACCCAGTACTTC.

The V call is TRBV6-6, the J call TRBJ1-4; D perhaps matches TRBD1 (6 bases). The CDR3 consists of 14 residues. The germline V gene has CDR1 MNHNY and CDR2 SVGAGI (reference sequence). V gave up 4 bases and J gave up 8 bases, with 14 bases separating them. CDR3 nucleotides: TGTGCCAGCAGTTCTATAGGGGGGAAAGAAAAACTGTTTTTT. Translation gives CASSSIGGKEKLFF.

This clone turned up a few times. This chain joins TRBV11-2 and TRBJ1-1; D gene uncertain. Germline V lookup: CDR1 SGHAT, CDR2 FQNNGV. The CDR3 extends over 11 amino acids. V lost 5 bases to trimming and J lost 7 bases, with 8 bases between them. CDR3 coding DNA: TGTGCCAGCAGCACCTCCTTTGAAGCTTTCTTT. Translation gives CASSTSFEAFF.

V and J are TRBV21-1 and TRBJ1-1. TRBV21-1 is a listed pseudogene. The CDR3 contains 17 residues. The CDR3 spells CASSKDLQRTGDTEAFF. CDR3 DNA: TGTGCCAGCAGCAAAGACCTACAAAGGACGGGGGACACTGAAGCTTTCTTT.

The J gene is TRBJ1-2, the V gene TRBV29-1; no clear D gene. Germline CDR1 and CDR2: SQVTM and ANQGSEA. The CDR3 contains 11 residues. Trimming removed 7 bases at V and 4 bases at J, with 10 bases between. The CDR3 sequence is CSEYRLYGYTF. For the CDR3, the DNA is TGCAGCGAGTACAGACTCTATGGCTACACCTTC.

The CDR3 reads CASSLTDFDGYTF. In DNA, the CDR3 is TGCGCCAGCAGTCTTACAGATTTTGATGGCTACACCTTC. The chain carries TRBV4-1 and TRBJ1-2; D unclear. Germline loops: CDR1 MGHRA, CDR2 YSYEKL. V lost 6 bases, J lost 6 bases, and 14 bases lay in between. This CDR3 is built from 13 residues.

The rearrangement uses TRBV6-1 and TRBJ2-3; TRBD2 aligns across 10 bases. Germline values: CDR1 MNHNS, CDR2 SASEGT. The CDR3 totals 13 residues. V gave up 7 bases and J gave up 6 bases; unmatched junction bases: 4. This chain's CDR3 is CASKGSGRDTQYF. In DNA, the CDR3 is TGTGCCAGCAAGGGTAGCGGGAGGGATACGCAGTATTTT.

The chain carries TRBV30 and TRBJ1-1; the match to TRBD1 covers 8 bases. V lost 4 bases to trimming and J lost 4 bases; unmatched junction nucleotides: 8. This CDR3 has 14 residues. Germline V gene sequence: CDR1 GTSNPN, CDR2 SVGIG (reference sequence). Written as DNA, the CDR3 is TGTGCCTGGAATGGCAGGGGGCATAGCACTGAAGCTTTCTTT. This translates into CAWNGRGHSTEAFF.

J is TRBJ2-6 and V is TRBV2; 7 bases agree with TRBD2. With 1 base clipped from V and 0 bases from J, the junction kept 3 bases outside the gene matches. The CDR3 sequence is 17 residues long. Germline V gene lookup returns CDR1 SNHLY and CDR2 FYNNEI. CDR3 bases: TGTGCCAGCAGTGAAGTTCCGGGGGGCTCTGGGGCCAACGTCCTGACTTTC. It translates to CASSEVPGGSGANVLTF.

The J gene is TRBJ2-2, the V gene TRBV14; 7 bases fit TRBD1. The germline V gene encodes CDR1 SGHDN and CDR2 FVKESK. The V and J ends lost 1 base and 3 bases, in that order; junction bases with no gene match: 8. This CDR3 region has 17 residues. The CDR3 DNA reads as TGTGCCAGCAGCCAAGCAAAGACAGGGCTCGACACCGGGGAGCTGTTTTTT. This encodes CASSQAKTGLDTGELFF.

This clone was counted a single time. This chain joins TRBV7-6 and TRBJ2-2; D might be TRBD1 (5 bases). Trimming took 7 bases from V and 7 from J, leaving 10 bases between them. CDR1 and CDR2 from the germline V gene are SGHVS and FNYEAQ. CDR3 length: 12 amino acids. CDR3 residues: CASTGNGGELFF. DNA for the CDR3: TGTGCCAGCACAGGGAATGGCGGGGAGCTGTTTTTT. The full variable domain, with the rest looked up from reference TRBV7-6 and TRBJ2-2, is GAGVSQSPRYKVTKRGQDVALRCDPISGHVSLYWYRQALGQGPEFLTYFNYEAQQDKSGLPNDRFSAERPEGSISTLTIQRTEQRDSAMYRCASTGNGGELFFGEGSRLTVL.

The chain joins TRBV6-6 to TRBJ1-5; D might be TRBD1 (5 bases). CDR1 MNHNY and CDR2 SVGAGI come from the germline V gene (reference sequence). CDR3 length equals 15 residues. Trimming took 7 bases from V and 0 from J, leaving 13 bases between them. The CDR3 region has the DNA TGTGCCAGCAACCCGCAGGGTTATAGCAATCAGCCCCAGCATTTT. Protein: CASNPQGYSNQPQHF.

The CDR3 DNA reads as TGTGCCAGCAGCCTGGCGGGACGGGTGGGCACAGATACGCAGTATTTT. Amino acids: CASSLAGRVGTDTQYF. This chain uses TRBV5-4 with TRBJ2-3; tentatively, D is TRBD2 (6 bases). The CDR3 is 16 amino acids. Germline V gene data show CDR1 as SGHNT and CDR2 as YYREEE (reference sequence). V was cut by 4 bases and J by 1 base, with 16 bases left in between.

The V and J genes are TRBV30 and TRBJ2-5; D uncertain. The CDR3 covers 16 residues. CDR1 GTSNPN and CDR2 SVGIG come from the germline V gene (reference sequence). V shed 1 base and J shed 0 bases, with 15 bases lying between them. As DNA, the CDR3 is TGTGCCTGGAGTGGATCGAAGTCAGGCGACCAAGAGACCCAGTACTTC. Protein sequence: CAWSGSKSGDQETQYF.

The chain carries TRBV28 and TRBJ2-5; D unresolved. This CDR3 comprises 13 residues. Trimming stripped 4 bases from V and 2 bases from J, with 8 bases between. Germline loops: CDR1 MDHEN, CDR2 SYDVKM. The CDR3 nucleotides read TGTGCCAGCAGTTACGGACGGCAAGAGACCCAGTACTTC. Translation gives CASSYGRQETQYF. The variable domain in full, completed from reference TRBV28 and TRBJ2-5, reads DVKVTQSSRYLVKRTGEKVFLECVQDMDHENMFWYRQDPGLGLRLIYFSYDVKMKEKGDIPEGYSVSREKKERFSLILESASTNQTSMYLCASSYGRQETQYFGPGTRLLVL.

The chain is built from TRBV30 and TRBJ1-5, with D unresolved. The CDR3 is 13 amino acids. Trimming removed 2 bases at V and 7 bases at J, with 12 bases between. Germline assignment: CDR1 GTSNPN and CDR2 SVGIG (reference sequence). CDR3 loop: CAWSPNEEQPQHF. CDR3 nucleotide sequence: TGTGCCTGGAGTCCGAACGAGGAGCAGCCCCAGCATTTT.

The rearrangement links TRBV5-4 to TRBJ2-1; D uncertain. The CDR3 has 13 residues. Germline CDR1 reads SGHNT; CDR2 reads YYREEE (reference sequence). With 4 bases removed from V and 7 bases from J, the gap between germline ends came to 12 bases. The CDR3 spells CASSRGESNEQFF. CDR3 DNA sequence: TGTGCCAGCAGCCGTGGCGAGTCGAATGAGCAGTTCTTC.

The CDR3 loop is CASSYSGEGGYEQYV. The DNA for the CDR3 is TGTGCCAGCAGTTACTCGGGAGAAGGGGGCTACGAGCAGTACGTC. The rearrangement links TRBV6-6 to TRBJ2-7; a possible D gene is TRBD1 (6 bases). Germline V gives CDR1 MNHNY, CDR2 SVGAGI (reference sequence). V was clipped by 0 bases and J by 3 bases, with 12 bases between them. The CDR3 totals 15 residues.

This chain links TRBV28 with TRBJ1-2, with D uncertain. The germline gives CDR1 MDHEN, CDR2 SYDVKM. CDR3 length: 12 residues. V was cut by 8 bases and J by 4 bases, with 11 bases left in between. This chain's CDR3 is CASSLGVYGYTF. The CDR3 DNA reads TGTGCCAGCTCCTTGGGTGTCTATGGCTACACCTTC.

The chain joins TRBV6-6 to TRBJ2-7, with D possibly TRBD2 on 5 matching bases. V shed 6 bases and J shed 0 bases, with 12 bases lying between them. This CDR3 is 14 amino acids long. CDR1 MNHNY and CDR2 SVGAGI come from the germline V gene (reference sequence). The CDR3 DNA is TGTGCCAGCAGACCCCGGGGAACCTCCTACGAGCAGTACTTC. As protein: CASRPRGTSYEQYF.

This chain connects TRBV4-2 to TRBJ2-1, with 7 nucleotides matching TRBD1. Germline assignment: CDR1 LGHNA and CDR2 YNFKEQ. V lost 1 base to trimming and J lost 7 bases; unmatched junction nucleotides: 7. The CDR3 is 15 amino acids. CDR3 sequence: CASSQGNRGRNEQFF. The CDR3 DNA follows: TGTGCCAGCAGCCAAGGTAACAGGGGCAGGAATGAGCAGTTCTTC.

The chain recombines TRBV29-1 with TRBJ2-1; D may be TRBD2 (7 bases). The germline V gene encodes CDR1 SQVTM and CDR2 ANQGSEA. V gave up 1 base and J gave up 0 bases, with 16 bases separating them. The CDR3 contains 17 residues. The CDR3 region has the DNA TGCAGCGTTGAAGGGCCCGGGGGCGGGAGCTCCTACAATGAGCAGTTCTTC. Translation: CSVEGPGGGSSYNEQFF.

The chain joins TRBV9 to TRBJ2-1; D unclear. This CDR3 is 12 amino acids long. V shed 0 bases and J shed 8 bases, with 6 bases lying between them. Germline V gene data show CDR1 as SGDLS and CDR2 as YYNGEE. CDR3 amino acids: CASSVEGHEQFF. The CDR3 DNA reads as TGTGCCAGCAGCGTAGAGGGCCATGAGCAGTTCTTC.

V is TRBV18 and J is TRBJ1-2; no reliable D call. CDR1 is KGHSH, CDR2 LQKENI, per germline. This CDR3 is built from 14 residues. V gave up 3 bases and J gave up 6 bases, with 14 bases separating them. CDR3 residues: CASSPSYLSDGYTF. The CDR3, as DNA: TGTGCCAGCTCACCGAGTTACCTCTCGGATGGCTACACCTTC. Drawing the rest from reference TRBV18 and TRBJ1-2, the complete variable domain is NAGVMQNPRHLVRRRGQEARLRCSPMKGHSHVYWYRQLPEEGLKFMVYLQKENIIDESGMPKERFSAEFPKEGPSILRIQQVVRGDSAAYFCASSPSYLSDGYTFGSGTRLTVV.

The chain has TRBV6-1 and TRBJ2-3; no firm D call. Per germline, CDR1 MNHNS and CDR2 SASEGT. The V gene lost 8 bases and the J gene lost 2 bases, with 14 bases spanning the gap. The CDR3 has 14 residues. In DNA form, the CDR3 reads TGTGCCAGCGGTTTAAGATTTAACACAGATACGCAGTATTTT. Protein: CASGLRFNTDTQYF.

The chain joins TRBV5-1 to TRBJ2-3; possibly TRBD2 for D (6 bases). The CDR3 has 15 amino acids. Trimming took 4 bases from V and 0 from J, leaving 12 bases between them. The germline gives CDR1 SGHRS, CDR2 YFSETQ. This CDR3 reads CASSESGRSTDTQYF. CDR3 DNA: TGCGCCAGCAGCGAAAGCGGGCGAAGCACAGATACGCAGTATTTT.

V is TRBV2 and J is TRBJ1-4; D gene uncertain. The CDR3 consists of 14 residues. Germline values: CDR1 SNHLY, CDR2 FYNNEI. The V and J ends lost 1 base and 4 bases respectively, with 7 bases between them. This chain's CDR3 is CASSEGRLNEKLFF. Written as DNA, the CDR3 is TGTGCCAGCAGTGAAGGGAGACTTAATGAAAAACTGTTTTTT. Looking up the rest from reference TRBV2 and TRBJ1-4 gives the full variable domain: EPEVTQTPSHQVTQMGQEVILRCVPISNHLYFYWYRQILGQKVEFLVSFYNNEISEKSEIFDDQFSVERPDGSNFTLKIRSTKLEDSAMYFCASSEGRLNEKLFFGSGTQLSVL.

V gene TRBV18 combines with J gene TRBJ1-4, with D possibly TRBD1 on 5 matching bases. The CDR3 contains 13 residues. CDR1 and CDR2 from the germline V gene are KGHSH and LQKENI. Trimming stripped 3 bases from V and 8 bases from J, with 10 bases between. The CDR3 coding sequence is TGTGCCAGCTCACCGAGGGAGGGGGAAAAACTGTTTTTT. Translation: CASSPREGEKLFF.

The V and J genes are TRBV9 and TRBJ1-5, with 8 bases fitting TRBD1. J gave up 5 bases and V 0 bases, and 4 bases lay outside the gene matches. CDR3 length: 15 residues. CDR1 and CDR2 (germline): SGDLS, YYNGEE. The CDR3 nucleotides are TGTGCCAGCAGCGTAGGTACAGGGGGGGATCAGCCCCAGCATTTT. Protein product: CASSVGTGGDQPQHF.